Sequencing of this T cell receptor beta chain was carried out in a study of STAT5B mutations in CD4+ large granular lymphocyte leukemia. Generated by immunoSEQ multiplex PCR, the TCRdb table keeps only in-frame clones and is missing some. The table records some 28,000 clones, roughly 77% of them present only once. J was trimmed by 4 bases and V by 0 bases; bases with no gene match: 6. Germline assignment: CDR1 SGHRS and CDR2 YFSETQ. The CDR3 is made up of 16 amino acids. The receptor's source is a human donor in good health. The V call is TRBV5-1, the J call TRBJ2-1; TRBD2 matches at 8 bases. The sequencing sample was made of CD4+ T cells from blood buffy coats. The CDR3 nucleotides are TGCGCCAGCAGCTTGGCCGGGAGGGAGGGGTACAATGAGCAGTTCTTC. It is translated as CASSLAGREGYNEQFF.